This is a list of T cell receptor beta chains from one sample in a study of early T cells in non-severe SARS-CoV-2 infection. Via MiXCR, TCRdb re-called the 5' RACE reads, giving one row per CDR3 protein. The sample yields 75,000 or so distinct CDR3 sequences, 12% seen once. The material sequenced was whole blood. These receptor sequences come from an adult who was a healthcare worker with PCR-confirmed SARS-CoV-2 infection or an uninfected control (not recorded which). CDR3s include the opening cysteine and the closing phenylalanine or tryptophan. The D gene is left open where the match is weak. Clone size appears in some rows only: once, few, many, or a class for an expanded clone.

j_gene	d_gene	v_gene	abundance	CDR3nt	CDR3aa
TRBJ2-2	.	TRBV6-5	many	TGTGCCAGCAGTCCTAAGGGGGACTTCGTGGAGCTGTTTTTT	CASSPKGDFVELFF
TRBJ1-2	.	TRBV11-2	.	TGTGCCAGCAGCTTAGAGGTCAGCAACTATGGCTACACCTTC	CASSLEVSNYGYTF
TRBJ2-1	TRBD2	TRBV14	.	TGTGCCAGCAGCCTAATAGCGGGAGGGTACAATGAGCAGTTCTTC	CASSLIAGGYNEQFF
TRBJ2-7	.	TRBV9	.	TGTGCCAGCAGCCCCCAGGGCTCAGCTCTCGAGCAGTACTTC	CASSPQGSALEQYF
TRBJ2-3	TRBD2	TRBV7-9	many	TGTGCCAGCAGCCCAGCCCCCCGGACTAGCGGGAGATCGCGCACAGATACGCAGTATTTT	CASSPAPRTSGRSRTDTQYF
TRBJ2-2	TRBD1	TRBV3-1	.	TGTGCCAGCAGCGCATATCAGGGGGCTCGGCCCGGGGAGCTGTTTTTT	CASSAYQGARPGELFF
TRBJ2-3	.	TRBV5-1	.	TGCGCCAGCAGCAGGACCAGCGATACGCAGTATTTT	CASSRTSDTQYF
TRBJ1-2	.	TRBV4-1	many	TGCGCCAGCAGCCAAGATCGTGGGGGCCGGTATGGCTACACCTTC	CASSQDRGGRYGYTF
TRBJ1-2	.	TRBV2	few	TGTGCCAGCAGGACCGACAAGAACCATGGCTACACCTTC	CASRTDKNHGYTF
TRBJ1-1	TRBD1	TRBV12-3/TRBV12-4	many	TGTGCCAGCAGTTTTCGGGACAGATCGAACACTGAAGCTTTCTTT	CASSFRDRSNTEAFF
TRBJ2-5	TRBD2	TRBV7-2	.	TGTGCCAGCAGCTTAAGCGGGATCCAAGAGACCCAGTACTTC	CASSLSGIQETQYF
TRBJ1-4	TRBD1	TRBV7-9	many	TGTGCCAGCAGCCTGATAAATTCCGGGACAGGGGGCACAGCTAATGAAAAACTGTTTTTT	CASSLINSGTGGTANEKLFF
TRBJ1-5	.	TRBV7-2	.	TGTGCCAGCAGCTTAGAGGGACGGACAAATCAGCCCCAGCATTTT	CASSLEGRTNQPQHF
TRBJ2-7	.	TRBV5-1	.	TGCGCCAGCAGCTTGGTCCGGACCAACAGTGACCTGAGCTCCTACGAGCAGTACTTC	CASSLVRTNSDLSSYEQYF
TRBJ2-6	.	TRBV21-1	.	TGTGCCAGCAGCACAACCGGGACATCCTCTGGGGCCAACGTCCTGACTTTC	CASSTTGTSSGANVLTF
TRBJ2-5	.	TRBV18	many	TGTGCCAGCGGCAACAGGGAGCAAGAGACCCAGTACTTC	CASGNREQETQYF
TRBJ2-2	TRBD2	TRBV7-9	.	TGTGCCAGCAGCACCGGGACTACGAACACCGGGGAGCTGTTTTTT	CASSTGTTNTGELFF
TRBJ2-7	.	TRBV7-2	many	TGTGCCAGCAGCACCTACCCCAGCTACGAGCAGTACTTC	CASSTYPSYEQYF
TRBJ1-1	.	TRBV29-1	few	TGCAGCGTTCTGGGGAACACTGAAGCTTTCTTT	CSVLGNTEAFF
TRBJ2-7	TRBD2	TRBV20-1	many	TGCAGTGCACCCCTAGGAGGACTAGCTGACCTCTCTGAGCAGTACTTC	CSAPLGGLADLSEQYF
TRBJ2-3	TRBD1	TRBV5-1	many	TGCGCCAGCAGCATCAACACCGGGACAGGGACAGCAGATACGCAGTATTTT	CASSINTGTGTADTQYF
TRBJ1-5	.	TRBV29-1	many	TGCAGCGTGATACAGGGAGATAGCAATCAGCCCCAGCATTTT	CSVIQGDSNQPQHF
TRBJ1-6	.	TRBV9	.	TGTGCCAGCAGCGTGACTGATACGAATTCACCCCTCCACTTT	CASSVTDTNSPLHF
TRBJ2-7	TRBD2	TRBV7-8	.	TGTGCCAGCAGCCCCTCTACTAGCGGAGCTCGCTACGAGCAGTACTTC	CASSPSTSGARYEQYF
TRBJ1-2	.	TRBV27	many	TGTGCCAGCAGTTTAAGCGGGGGAGGGTATGGCTACACCTTC	CASSLSGGGYGYTF
TRBJ2-7	TRBD2	TRBV18	many	TGTGCCAGCTCACCAGGACTAGCGGGAGTAACCTACGAGCAGTACTTC	CASSPGLAGVTYEQYF
TRBJ2-1	.	TRBV7-6	.	TGTGCCAGCCACGATGGGGCGAACCACAATGAGCAGTTCTTC	CASHDGANHNEQFF
TRBJ1-1	TRBD1	TRBV11-2	few	TGTGCCAGCAGCGCGGGACAGGGAGGGATGAACACTGAAGCTTTCTTT	CASSAGQGGMNTEAFF
TRBJ2-7	TRBD1	TRBV4-3	.	TGCGCCAGCAGCCAAGATTCGGGACAGGAAAACTACGAGCAGTACTTC	CASSQDSGQENYEQYF
TRBJ1-2	.	TRBV29-1	few	TGCAGCGTTGAAGATTCTGGATTC	CSVEDSGF
TRBJ2-3	TRBD1	TRBV18	few	TGTGCCAGCTCCCTTATGGACAGGGATACGCAGTATTTT	CASSLMDRDTQYF
TRBJ1-1	.	TRBV3-1	few	TGTGCCAGCAGCCAAGGGTGGGCTAAGACTGAAGCTTTCTTT	CASSQGWAKTEAFF
TRBJ2-7	.	TRBV27	.	TGTGCCAGCAGTAAACAGGGTAACGAGCAGTACTTC	CASSKQGNEQYF
TRBJ2-3	.	TRBV11-3	few	TGTGCCAGCAGCAAGCCGGGACGGCCCGTTTTT	CASSKPGRPVF
TRBJ1-1	.	TRBV6-6	few	TGTGCCTTTGGGGGGGTAAACACTGAAGCTTTCTTT	CAFGGVNTEAFF
TRBJ2-3	.	TRBV6-2/TRBV6-3	.	TGTGCCAGCAGTTACCCTGGTACGCAGTATTTT	CASSYPGTQYF
TRBJ2-3	.	TRBV5-4	.	TGTGCCAGCAGCCCCGGGTCTAGCAAGGGGGGTACGCAGTATTTT	CASSPGSSKGGTQYF